Shown below are 29 T cell receptor beta chains from a single sample sequenced in a study of Ad26.COV2.S vaccination and SARS-CoV-2 variants. Sequencing used immunoSEQ multiplex PCR; TCRdb keeps in-frame clones, though not all of them. This sample has 350,000 to 450,000 clones, with around 89% found just once. Documented treatment: around 19 received Ad26.COV2.S at low or high dose, single or two shots; about five received placebo; per-sample allocation not given. Specimen acquisition occurred on day 63 following the initial vaccine or placebo injection. Sequencing was performed on peripheral blood, taken in a trial of Ad26.COV2.S vaccine versus placebo. The origin of the receptors is a person between 18 and 65 years old who received the Ad26.COV2.S COVID-19 vaccine or a placebo.

The chain is built from TRBV15 and TRBJ2-7; D is possibly TRBD2 (6 bases). The CDR3 has 15 residues. The germline CDR1 and CDR2 sequences are LNHNV and YYDKDF (reference sequence). V was shortened by 0 bases and J by 3 bases, with 12 bases between the two germline ends. This CDR3 reads CATSRDHGLFYEQYF. For the CDR3, the DNA is TGTGCCACCAGCAGAGATCACGGACTATTCTACGAGCAGTACTTC.

The chain combines TRBV4-2 with TRBJ2-5; possible D gene TRBD1, 5 bases. The CDR3 consists of 15 residues. Germline V gene lookup returns CDR1 LGHNA and CDR2 YNFKEQ. Trimming cost V 0 bases and J 7 bases, with 15 bases left between them. CDR3 region: CASSQEVEDSGTQYF. DNA of the CDR3: TGTGCCAGCAGCCAAGAGGTCGAAGACAGTGGGACCCAGTACTTC.

The chain employs TRBV4-1 and TRBJ2-3, with D possibly matching TRBD1 (5 bases). This CDR3 region has 14 residues. Germline V CDR1 and CDR2: MGHRA, YSYEKL. The germline V and J ends were trimmed by 0 bases and 8 bases, with 12 bases remaining between them. The CDR3 sequence: CASSQDVWQGTQYF. CDR3 coding DNA: TGCGCCAGCAGCCAAGACGTTTGGCAGGGTACGCAGTATTTT.

This chain uses TRBV6-5 with TRBJ2-2, with D possibly matching TRBD1 (5 bases). V shed 6 bases and J shed 4 bases, with 15 bases lying between them. There are 15 residues in the CDR3. Germline V gene sequence: CDR1 MNHEY, CDR2 SVGAGI. CDR3 nucleotide sequence: TGTGCCAGCAGCCAGGGATTTCCGAGCACCGGGGAGCTGTTTTTT. This encodes CASSQGFPSTGELFF.

The chain uses TRBV19 and TRBJ2-7; no clear D. The germline V gene encodes CDR1 LNHDA and CDR2 SQIVND (reference sequence). This CDR3 is 13 amino acids long. V was shortened by 3 bases and J by 0 bases, with 6 bases between the two germline ends. The CDR3: CASSMRPSYEQYF. The CDR3 DNA reads as TGTGCCAGTAGTATGAGGCCCTCCTACGAGCAGTACTTC.

The chain carries TRBV7-2 and TRBJ2-4; perhaps TRBD1 as D (5 bases). The CDR3 sequence is 16 residues long. V gave up 2 bases and J gave up 0 bases, with 11 bases separating them. CDR1 and CDR2 from the germline V gene are SGHTA and FQGNSA. This CDR3 reads CASSLRTYEAKNIQYF. In nucleotides, the CDR3 is TGTGCCAGCAGCTTAAGGACATATGAAGCCAAAAACATTCAGTACTTC. Together with reference TRBV7-2 and TRBJ2-4, the CDR3 gives the full variable domain: GAGVSQSPSNKVTEKGKDVELRCDPISGHTALYWYRQSLGQGLEFLIYFQGNSAPDKSGLPSDRFSAERTGGSVSTLTIQRTQQEDSAVYLCASSLRTYEAKNIQYFGAGTRLSVL.

V and J are TRBV5-1 and TRBJ2-1; maybe TRBD1 (6 bases). Trimming stripped 3 bases from V and 4 bases from J, with 14 bases between. The CDR3 has 15 amino acids. Germline V gene sequence: CDR1 SGHRS, CDR2 YFSETQ. The CDR3 sequence: CASSWDTQAYNEQFF. The CDR3 coding sequence is TGCGCCAGCAGCTGGGACACGCAAGCTTACAATGAGCAGTTCTTC.

The V and J genes are TRBV10-1 and TRBJ1-2, with a weak D call TRBD1 (6 bases). Germline loops: CDR1 WNHNN, CDR2 SYGVQD (reference sequence). V lost 3 bases and J lost 3, with 17 bases in between. This CDR3 is built from 16 residues. The DNA of the CDR3 is TGCGCCAGCAGTGACCCACGGGACACCCCGGACTATGGCTACACCTTC. This encodes CASSDPRDTPDYGYTF.

The V gene is TRBV4-1, the J gene TRBJ2-1; 8 nucleotides match TRBD1. V shed 1 base, J shed 6 bases, and the junction held 14 bases outside the gene matches. Germline loops: CDR1 MGHRA, CDR2 YSYEKL. This CDR3 comprises 18 residues. The CDR3 reads CASSQGQGTQKSVNEQFF. The CDR3 DNA reads TGCGCCAGCAGCCAAGGACAGGGGACGCAAAAATCTGTCAATGAGCAGTTCTTC.

This chain uses TRBV18 with TRBJ2-7; D perhaps matches TRBD1 (5 bases). This CDR3 is built from 17 residues. The germline CDR1 and CDR2 sequences are KGHSH and LQKENI. V shed 3 bases and J shed 2 bases, with 20 bases lying between them. The DNA of the CDR3 is TGTGCCAGCTCACCCCCGGGCAGGGTGGGAATGCCCTACGAGCAGTACTTC. Translated, it gives CASSPPGRVGMPYEQYF.

As concerns this clone: The sample carries other DNA sequences with the same CDR3. This chain joins TRBV5-1 and TRBJ1-2, with D perhaps TRBD1 (5 bases). The CDR3 is made up of 14 amino acids. Trimming took off 4 bases at V and 2 bases at J, with 12 bases between the two ends. Germline V gene lookup returns CDR1 SGHRS and CDR2 YFSETQ. The CDR3 sequence: CASSLTTANYGYTF. CDR3 in DNA: TGCGCCAGCAGCCTTACGACAGCAAACTATGGCTACACCTTC.

In nucleotides, the CDR3 is TGTGCCAGCAGCTTAAGCGCCGGCAATCAGCCCCAGCATTTT. Encoded protein: CASSLSAGNQPQHF. This chain joins TRBV7-8 and TRBJ1-5; the D is unclear. The CDR3 is 14 residues long. V dropped 2 bases and J dropped 2 bases, with 7 bases sitting between them. Germline-derived CDR1 and CDR2 are SGHVS and FQNEAQ.

The chain combines TRBV7-6 with TRBJ1-2; D is ambiguous. V was pared by 0 bases and J by 0 bases, with 11 bases between. Per germline, CDR1 SGHVS and CDR2 FNYEAQ. The CDR3 length is 16 residues. The CDR3 spells CASSLAVGGSNYGYTF. The CDR3 DNA reads TGTGCCAGCAGCTTAGCGGTCGGCGGATCTAACTATGGCTACACCTTC.

The chain recombines TRBV30 with TRBJ2-5; D possibly corresponds to TRBD2 (5 bases). The CDR3 sequence is 13 residues long. Germline V gene sequence: CDR1 GTSNPN, CDR2 SVGIG (reference sequence). V lost 4 bases, J lost 4 bases, and 13 bases lay in between. DNA of the CDR3: TGTGCCTGGACGAGGGTGGGAACAGAGACCCAGTACTTC. Protein sequence: CAWTRVGTETQYF.

This clone was counted a single time. The chain recombines TRBV10-2 with TRBJ1-6; 8 positions agree with TRBD1. Germline lookup yields CDR1 WSHSY and CDR2 SAAADI. The CDR3 covers 15 residues. The ends lost 6 bases at V and 1 base at J; junction bases unmatched: 2. The CDR3 sequence: CASSTGGSYNSPLHF. CDR3 DNA sequence: TGCGCCAGCAGCACAGGGGGTTCCTATAATTCACCCCTCCACTTT.

V usage is TRBV10-2 and J usage is TRBJ1-5; D is unclear. Deletions cut 3 bases from V and 1 base from J, with 4 bases between. CDR3 length: 13 residues. CDR1 and CDR2 from the germline V gene are WSHSY and SAAADI. The CDR3 reads CASSEGSNQPQHF. CDR3 in DNA: TGCGCCAGCAGTGAAGGGAGCAATCAGCCCCAGCATTTT.

The chain combines TRBV10-3 with TRBJ1-1, with 7 bases lining up with TRBD1. There are 15 residues in the CDR3. Trimming at V came to 7 bases and at J to 6 bases, leaving 14 bases not matched to a gene. Per germline, CDR1 ENHRY and CDR2 SYGVKD. CDR3 residues: CAIMKRQGEFPEAFF. DNA of the CDR3: TGTGCCATCATGAAGCGACAGGGAGAATTCCCTGAAGCTTTCTTT.

The CDR3 loop reads CASSPMLSGNTIYF. CDR3 sequence (DNA): TGTGCCAGCAGTCCAATGTTATCTGGAAACACCATATATTTT. The J gene is TRBJ1-3, the V gene TRBV11-2; D is unclear. Trimming stripped 6 bases from V and 1 base from J, with 10 bases between. CDR1 and CDR2 from the germline V gene are SGHAT and FQNNGV. The CDR3 has 14 amino acids. Drawing the rest from reference TRBV11-2 and TRBJ1-3, the complete variable domain is EAGVAQSPRYKIIEKRQSVAFWCNPISGHATLYWYQQILGQGPKLLIQFQNNGVVDDSQLPKDRFSAERLKGVDSTLKIQPAKLEDSAVYLCASSPMLSGNTIYFGEGSWLTVV.

Comments on this clone: The same CDR3 can be traced to other DNA sequences in this sample. The chain employs TRBV5-1 and TRBJ2-7; possibly TRBD1 for D (5 bases). This CDR3 has 12 residues. Germline V CDR1 and CDR2: SGHRS, YFSETQ. V was cut by 0 bases and J by 4 bases, with 5 bases left in between. The CDR3 protein is CASSLEGYEQYF. The CDR3 DNA reads as TGCGCCAGCAGCTTGGAGGGGTACGAGCAGTACTTC. The whole variable domain, filled in from reference TRBV5-1 and TRBJ2-7, reads KAGVTQTPRYLIKTRGQQVTLSCSPISGHRSVSWYQQTPGQGLQFLFEYFSETQRNKGNFPGRFSGRQFSNSRSEMNVSTLELGDSALYLCASSLEGYEQYFGPGTRLTVT.

This rearrangement joins TRBV29-1 to TRBJ2-2; TRBD2 agrees at 9 bases. Trimming cost V 7 bases and J 0 bases; bases outside gene matches: 9. This CDR3 spans 16 amino acids. The germline V gene encodes CDR1 SQVTM and CDR2 ANQGSEA. The CDR3 spells CSATAAGGSNTGELFF. The CDR3 coding sequence is TGCAGCGCTACTGCAGCGGGAGGCTCGAACACCGGGGAGCTGTTTTTT.

This sequence joins TRBV4-1 and TRBJ1-2; 7 bases are shared with TRBD1. The germline V gene has CDR1 MGHRA and CDR2 YSYEKL. CDR3 length equals 15 residues. Trimming cost V 3 bases and J 8 bases; bases outside gene matches: 12. The DNA of the CDR3 is TGCGCCAGCAGCCAGCCCAGACAGGGAACGGGAGGCTACACCTTC. Translated: CASSQPRQGTGGYTF.

This chain uses TRBV5-8 with TRBJ2-1; 11 bases fit TRBD2. The CDR3 is 17 residues long. The V gene end was trimmed by 0 bases and the J gene end by 3 bases; junction bases not matched to a gene: 5. The germline V gene has CDR1 SGHTS and CDR2 YDEGEE. CDR3 DNA: TGTGCCAGCAGCTTGGGAGGGACTAGCGGTGTCTACAATGAGCAGTTCTTC. Its translation is CASSLGGTSGVYNEQFF. Complete variable domain (other parts from reference TRBV5-8 and TRBJ2-1): EAGVTQSPTHLIKTRGQQATLRCSPISGHTSVYWYQQALGLGLQFLLWYDEGEERNRGNFPPRFSGRQFPNYSSELNVNALELEDSALYLCASSLGGTSGVYNEQFFGPGTRLTVL.

This clone was detected once. The V and J genes are TRBV4-1 and TRBJ2-1, with a possible D match to TRBD2 (6 bases). The CDR3 runs 15 residues. Per the germline V gene, CDR1 is MGHRA and CDR2 is YSYEKL. Between the trimmed V and J ends, which lost 4 bases and 2 bases, there was a span of 12 bases. The CDR3 is CASSRVAGPYNEQFF. The CDR3 DNA is TGCGCCAGCAGCCGGGTCGCGGGGCCCTACAATGAGCAGTTCTTC.

V gene TRBV24-1 combines with J gene TRBJ2-1, with 13 bases aligning to TRBD2. J was trimmed by 15 bases and V by 1 base; bases with no gene match: 8. The CDR3 sequence is 15 residues long. Germline CDR1 reads KGHDR; CDR2 reads SFDVKD. For the CDR3, the DNA is TGTGCCACCAGTGATTTCGGACTAGCGGGGGTCAATCTGTTCTTC. It specifies CATSDFGLAGVNLFF.

The gene calls are TRBV9 and TRBJ1-3, with 7 positions matching TRBD1. V lost 0 bases, J lost 8 bases, and 8 bases stayed unmatched. The germline CDR1 and CDR2 sequences are SGDLS and YYNGEE. This CDR3 has 15 amino acids. The CDR3 is CASSVGSGGSYTIYF. The CDR3 DNA reads TGTGCCAGCAGCGTAGGCTCAGGGGGTTCGTACACCATATATTTT.

This clone was detected a few times. The gene calls are TRBV7-3 and TRBJ2-5, with 8 bases matching TRBD2. This CDR3 has 16 amino acids. The V gene's germline CDR1 is SGHTA and CDR2 FQGTGA. V dropped 2 bases and J dropped 1; count of bases not matched to a gene: 6. The CDR3 is CASSLGAGGAQETQYF. CDR3 DNA sequence: TGTGCCAGCAGCTTAGGTGCGGGAGGAGCCCAAGAGACCCAGTACTTC.

V is TRBV30 and J is TRBJ1-3; 8 bases align to TRBD1. J gave up 3 bases and V 4 bases, and 11 bases lay outside the gene matches. The CDR3 is 16 amino acids. From germline, CDR1 is GTSNPN and CDR2 SVGIG (reference sequence). CDR3 bases: TGTGCCTGGACCCCATTCTGGGACAGGAGTGGAAACACCATATATTTT. It codes for CAWTPFWDRSGNTIYF.

In this sample, this clone turned up once. The chain recombines TRBV11-2 with TRBJ2-5; 9 positions match TRBD2. V shed 5 bases and J 3 bases; nucleotides not matched to a gene: 10. In germline, CDR1 is SGHAT, CDR2 FQNNGV. This CDR3 has 16 residues. CDR3 DNA: TGTGCCAGCAGCATTAGCACGGCTAGCGGGAAAGAGACCCAGTACTTC. Translated, it gives CASSISTASGKETQYF.

The V and J genes are TRBV2 and TRBJ1-1; no reliable D call. In germline, CDR1 is SNHLY, CDR2 FYNNEI. V shed 7 bases and J shed 2 bases, with 20 bases lying between them. This CDR3 is built from 16 residues. CDR3 loop: CASTNRPPGLNTEAFF. CDR3 nucleotide sequence: TGTGCCAGCACCAATAGGCCCCCGGGTCTCAACACTGAAGCTTTCTTT.